There are many counts of the clone carrying this TCR beta chain. This sample stems from a study of CD4 and CD8 cells across lung adenocarcinoma regions. Donors had localized lung adenocarcinoma, a non-small cell lung cancer. Germline CDR1 reads MNHEY; CDR2 reads SMNVEV (reference sequence). The CDR3 totals 15 residues. The V end was cut by 2 bases, the J end by 1 base, with 9 bases between. In TCRdb, the PCR reads were re-called with MiXCR into one record per CDR3 protein. There are around 20,000 distinct CDR3 sequences in the sample; about half occur only once, and 55% to 65% lies in the top ten. J is TRBJ1-5 and V is TRBV27, with a possible D match to TRBD1 (6 bases). The clonotype originates from a female donor with lung adenocarcinoma. The CD4 and CD8 labels of this study may be unreliable. The sequencing input was CD8+ T cells from the center of a lung tumor. In DNA form, the CDR3 reads TGTGCCAGCAGTTTAAGGCAGGGGAGCAATCAGCCCCAGCATTTT. Its protein is CASSLRQGSNQPQHF.